These 5 T cell receptor beta chains were all obtained from the same sample, sequenced in a study of blood T cell repertoires in COVID-19. Generated by immunoSEQ multiplex PCR, the TCRdb table keeps only in-frame clones and is missing some. The sample records over 300,000 clones, around 87% being singletons. What was sequenced was peripheral blood. These receptors all come from a man aged 18 to 30 with active or convalescent COVID-19.

The chain uses TRBV6-5 and TRBJ2-2; weak D call: TRBD2 (6 bases). V lost 6 bases and J lost 9, with 17 bases in between. The CDR3 contains 14 residues. CDR1 MNHEY and CDR2 SVGAGI come from the germline V gene. The CDR3 region is CASSFASGSWELFF. In nucleotides, the CDR3 is TGTGCCAGCAGCTTCGCGAGCGGGTCCTGGGAGCTGTTTTTT.

This chain connects TRBV21-1 to TRBJ2-2; the DNA was not used to check the table's D call, TRBD1. TRBV21-1 is termed a pseudogene. This CDR3 contains 18 residues. The CDR3 loop reads CASKQTDPGQTNTGELFF. DNA of the CDR3: TGTGCCAGCAAGCAAACTGATCCGGGACAGACGAACACCGGGGAGCTGTTTTTT.

This chain links TRBV28 with TRBJ1-5, with 8 bases lining up with TRBD1. The junction had 10 bases not matched to a gene; V was cut back by 6 bases and J by 6 bases. CDR1 and CDR2 (germline): MDHEN, SYDVKM. The CDR3 totals 15 residues. This CDR3 is CASSWDTGGGQPQHF. CDR3 DNA: TGTGCCAGCAGCTGGGACACAGGGGGAGGTCAGCCCCAGCATTTT.

The chain combines TRBV13 with TRBJ2-7; D uncertain. This CDR3 contains 11 residues. Trimming took off 5 bases at V and 8 bases at J, with 10 bases between the two ends. Germline loops: CDR1 PRHDT, CDR2 FYEKMQ (reference sequence). The CDR3, as DNA: TGTGCCAGCAGCCAATTGGGCCAGCAGTACTTC. It yields the protein CASSQLGQQYF.

The J gene is TRBJ1-1, the V gene TRBV7-9, with TRBD1 matching over 9 bases. The trim removed 1 base at V and 2 bases at J, leaving 2 bases unmatched. This CDR3 contains 15 residues. The germline CDR1 and CDR2 sequences are SEHNR and FQNEAQ (reference sequence). The DNA of the CDR3 is TGTGCCAGCAGCTTAGGACAGGGGGGAAACACTGAAGCTTTCTTT. It is translated as CASSLGQGGNTEAFF.